One and the same sample provided the 5 T cell receptor beta chains below, sequenced in a study of regulatory T cells in long-lasting Graves disease. Arm-PCR of CDR3 regions and iRepertoire HTBI primers were the basis on which TCR beta libraries were built. TCRdb re-derived calls from the multiplex PCR reads in MiXCR, one entry per CDR3 protein. The sample has more than 350,000 distinct CDR3 sequences; more than 13% are singletons. Time point: newly diagnosed GD, antithyroid drugs for less than 3 months. PBMC RNA served as the TCR library source. Separately, the same data were catalogued under a study of T cells in Graves' hyperthyroidism and ophthalmopathy.

This sample comprised peripheral blood mononuclear cells (PBMCs), obtained at new diagnosis, from a patient treated with antithyroid drugs. These receptors all come from a young woman with Graves disease.

This clonotype was observed at least ten times. This chain joins TRBV6-2 or TRBV6-3 and TRBJ2-7; 7 bases agree with TRBD1. Germline V gene data show CDR1 as MNHEY and CDR2 as SVGEGT. This CDR3 contains 14 residues. J was trimmed by 3 bases and V by 6 bases; bases with no gene match: 8. The CDR3 loop is CASRDRVGHYEQYF. CDR3 DNA: TGTGCCAGCAGAGACAGGGTTGGTCACTACGAGCAGTACTTC.

This clonotype appeared many times. The V gene is TRBV7-3, the J gene TRBJ2-1, with 9 bases fitting TRBD2. V shed 5 bases, J shed 8 bases, and the junction held 13 bases outside the gene matches. Germline CDR1 is SGHTA and CDR2 is FQGTGA. This CDR3 region has 16 residues. The CDR3 here is CASSPVGGRVWDEQFF. The CDR3 nucleotides read TGTGCCAGCAGCCCAGTTGGCGGGAGGGTCTGGGATGAGCAGTTCTTC. The full variable domain, its missing parts supplied by reference TRBV7-3 and TRBJ2-1, is GAGVSQTPSNKVTEKGKYVELRCDPISGHTALYWYRQSLGQGPEFLIYFQGTGAADDSGLPNDRFFAVRPEGSVSTLKIQRTERGDSAVYLCASSPVGGRVWDEQFFGPGTRLTVL.

This clonotype was seen many times. The rearrangement uses TRBV5-5 and TRBJ2-3; no firm D call. V lost 0 bases and J 0 bases, leaving 17 bases between the germline ends. Germline assignment: CDR1 SGHKS and CDR2 YYEKEE (reference sequence). The CDR3 loop spans 18 amino acids. Here the CDR3 DNA reads TGTGCCAGCAGCTTGGGTCTGGGGTCTTGGTACAGCACAGATACGCAGTATTTT. It translates to CASSLGLGSWYSTDTQYF. The complete variable domain, with remaining parts taken from reference TRBV5-5 and TRBJ2-3, reads DAGVTQSPTHLIKTRGQQVTLRCSPISGHKSVSWYQQVLGQGPQFIFQYYEKEERGRGNFPDRFSARQFPNYSSELNVNALLLGDSALYLCASSLGLGSWYSTDTQYFGPGTRLTVL.

This clonotype was observed at least ten times. This chain links TRBV7-8 with TRBJ1-2; possibly TRBD1 for D (6 bases). The CDR3 covers 15 residues. Trimming took 1 base from V and 5 from J, leaving 14 bases between them. CDR1 is SGHVS, CDR2 FQNEAQ, per germline. The CDR3 is CASSLVNGGGYGYTF. The CDR3, as DNA: TGTGCCAGCAGCTTAGTAAACGGGGGCGGGTATGGCTACACCTTC.

This clonotype was detected ten times or more. V is TRBV6-2 or TRBV6-3 and J is TRBJ1-2, with unresolved D. Germline V lookup: CDR1 MNHEY, CDR2 SVGEGT. V lost 5 bases and J lost 6, with 10 bases in between. The CDR3 has 12 amino acids. CDR3 sequence: CASSVQGDGYTF. The CDR3 nucleotides are TGTGCCAGCAGTGTTCAAGGAGATGGCTACACCTTC.